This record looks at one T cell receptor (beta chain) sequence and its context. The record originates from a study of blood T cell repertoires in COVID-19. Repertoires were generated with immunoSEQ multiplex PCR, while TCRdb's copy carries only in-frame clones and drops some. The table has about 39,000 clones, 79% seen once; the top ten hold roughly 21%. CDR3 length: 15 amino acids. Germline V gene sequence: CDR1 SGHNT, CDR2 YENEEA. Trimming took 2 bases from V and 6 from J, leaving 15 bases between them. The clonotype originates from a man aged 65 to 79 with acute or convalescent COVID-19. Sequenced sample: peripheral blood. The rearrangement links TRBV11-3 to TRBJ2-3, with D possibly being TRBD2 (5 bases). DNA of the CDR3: TGTGCCAGCAGCTTACATCCTAGCACGGGGGATACGCAGTATTTT. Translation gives CASSLHPSTGDTQYF.